The following is a TCR beta chain sequence with its context. These data are taken from a study of shared clonotypes between healthy human individuals. The CDR3 sequence is 14 residues long. V lost 0 bases and J lost 3, with 7 bases in between. Per germline, CDR1 SGHDT and CDR2 YYEEEE. Only in-frame clones appear in the TCRdb table, and some are missing; sequencing was by immunoSEQ multiplex PCR. The sample lists 400,000 or so clones; around 96% were seen once. The receptor was isolated from a man aged 25 to 45 in good health. The sample taken for sequencing was memory CD8+ T cells sorted from blood. This sample's subset: CD45RO+ cells pooled with CCR7-negative TemRA cells. V gene TRBV5-6 combines with J gene TRBJ2-1; no clear D. CDR3: CASSLVTNYNEQFF. DNA of the CDR3: TGTGCCAGCAGCTTGGTAACCAACTACAATGAGCAGTTCTTC.